Below are 20 T cell receptor beta chains sequenced from a single sample in a study of CD8+CD57+ T cells in acquired aplastic anemia. Genomic DNA constituted the template upon which TCR beta VDJ and CDR3 profiling was performed. TCRdb re-analysed the reads in MiXCR, keeping a single row per CDR3 protein. This table has about 250,000 distinct CDR3 sequences, around half appearing once. Patients selected for sequencing had displayed CD8+CD57+ cell expansion by flow cytometry. Sequenced material: sorted CD4+, CD8+, or CD8+CD57+ T cells (not recorded which) from PBMCs. These receptors all stem from a human donor with aplastic anemia.

Points on this clonotype: This may be a read error: a much more frequent sequence differs by one nucleotide. The V and J genes are TRBV6-2 or TRBV6-3 and TRBJ1-1; no clear D. Germline CDR1 is MNHEY and CDR2 is SVGEGT. The length of the CDR3 is 13 residues. CDR3 nucleotide sequence: TGTGCCAGCGGTTACGCCGTCGAGGCTGAAGCTTTCTTT. The encoded protein is CASGYAVEAEAFF.

This clonotype appeared a few times. With a much larger clone just one base away, this may be a read error. This sequence joins TRBV20-1 and TRBJ2-7, with 7 bases that match TRBD1. Germline CDR1 is DFQATT and CDR2 is SNEGSKA (reference sequence). This CDR3 has 13 amino acids. DNA for the CDR3: TGCAGTGCTTGGGACAGCTTGTTCTACGAGCAGTGCTTC. Residues: CSAWDSLFYEQCF.

This clonotype was observed a single time. The chain carries TRBV5-1 and TRBJ2-5, with TRBD2 matching 12 bases. The CDR3 has 14 residues. Germline V gene data show CDR1 as SGHRS and CDR2 as YFSETQ. Losses at the gene ends were 6 bases for V and 2 bases for J; bases not matched to a gene: 2. For the CDR3, the DNA is TGCGCCAGCACTAGCGGGAGGGGGCAAGAGACCCAGTACTTC. The encoded protein is CASTSGRGQETQYF.

This clonotype was observed many times. The chain uses TRBV11-3 and TRBJ2-1, with 7 bases that match TRBD2. This CDR3 is built from 13 residues. V lost 5 bases, J lost 8 bases, and 6 bases stayed unmatched. Germline V CDR1 and CDR2: SGHNT, YENEEA. Here the CDR3 DNA reads TGTGCCAGCAGCCCACGGGGGGTCGATGAGCAGTTCTTC. It translates to CASSPRGVDEQFF.

There are many counts of this clonotype. J is TRBJ1-5 and V is TRBV10-3; no reliable D call. Germline CDR1 ENHRY, CDR2 SYGVKD. This CDR3 region has 12 residues. Trimming stripped 6 bases from V and 5 bases from J, with 8 bases between. This chain's CDR3 is CAIRDEHQPQHF. The DNA of the CDR3 is TGTGCCATCAGGGACGAGCATCAGCCCCAGCATTTT.

This clonotype was seen a few times. This chain links TRBV2 with TRBJ2-1; D is uncertain. This CDR3 spans 10 amino acids. V dropped 3 bases and J dropped 10 bases, with 4 bases sitting between them. In germline, CDR1 is SNHLY, CDR2 FYNNEI. CDR3 amino acids: CASSDAEQFF. DNA for the CDR3: TGTGCCAGCAGTGATGCAGAGCAGTTCTTC.

The CDR3 sequence is CASSLTSGADEQYF. CDR3 nucleotides: TGCGCCAGCAGCTTGACTAGCGGGGCCGACGAGCAGTACTTC. The rearrangement joins TRBV5-1 to TRBJ2-7, with TRBD2 matching 10 bases. With V trimmed by 1 base and J by 5 bases, 3 bases remained unmatched. This CDR3 region has 14 residues. Germline CDR1 and CDR2: SGHRS and YFSETQ.

The chain combines TRBV3-1 with TRBJ2-7; D is perhaps TRBD2 (5 bases). The V end was cut by 4 bases, the J end by 3 bases, with 16 bases between. Germline loops: CDR1 LGHDT, CDR2 YNNKEL (reference sequence). The CDR3 runs to 15 residues. The CDR3: CASSPAWRVDYEQYF. DNA for the CDR3: TGTGCCAGCAGCCCGGCGTGGCGGGTGGACTACGAGCAGTACTTC.

This clonotype showed up just once. The V and J genes are TRBV10-3 and TRBJ2-7; a possible D gene is TRBD2 (6 bases). The V and J ends lost 6 bases and 7 bases respectively, with 10 bases between them. The CDR3 is 11 amino acids. The V gene's germline CDR1 is ENHRY and CDR2 SYGVKD. The CDR3 DNA sequence: TGTGCCATCAGCGGGGGTAATGAGCAGTACTTC. Translation: CAISGGNEQYF.

This sequence joins TRBV12-3 or TRBV12-4 and TRBJ1-6; possibly TRBD1 for D (5 bases). The length of the CDR3 is 15 residues. V was cut by 6 bases and J by 7 bases, with 16 bases left in between. CDR3 nucleotide sequence: TGTGCCAGCAGCCAAGCGGGGCAGGTAAATTCACCCCTCCACTTT. Protein: CASSQAGQVNSPLHF.

DNA of the CDR3: TGTGCCAGCAGCTTAGGGGGTACCAATGAGCAGTTCTTC. It is translated as CASSLGGTNEQFF. The chain carries TRBV7-2 and TRBJ2-1; D unclear. Deletions cut 1 base from V and 6 bases from J, with 7 bases between. The length of the CDR3 is 13 residues. The germline gives CDR1 SGHTA, CDR2 FQGNSA. Full variable domain (rest looked up from reference TRBV7-2 and TRBJ2-1): GAGVSQSPSNKVTEKGKDVELRCDPISGHTALYWYRQSLGQGLEFLIYFQGNSAPDKSGLPSDRFSAERTGGSVSTLTIQRTQQEDSAVYLCASSLGGTNEQFFGPGTRLTVL.

The count of this clonotype is one. The chain has TRBV14 and TRBJ1-2, with D tentatively TRBD1 (6 bases). The CDR3 is 15 amino acids. The ends were cut back, 1 base at V and 13 bases at J, with 22 bases in the middle. Germline assignment: CDR1 SGHDN and CDR2 FVKESK. CDR3 DNA sequence: TGTGCCAGCAGCCAAGGTCCCGACAGGAAGTATTACTCCACCTTC. It encodes CASSQGPDRKYYSTF.

In its sample, this clonotype was seen a few times. The chain links TRBV6-4 to TRBJ2-1; 12 positions agree with TRBD2. The germline V gene encodes CDR1 MRHNA and CDR2 SNTAGT. V was pared by 3 bases and J by 8 bases, with 5 bases of the junction left unmatched. CDR3 size: 15 residues. The DNA of the CDR3 is TGTGCCAGCAGTGAGCCTAGCGGGGGGGCCTATGAGCAGTTCTTC. Translated: CASSEPSGGAYEQFF.

The chain recombines TRBV15 with TRBJ1-2; no reliable D call. V was cut by 2 bases and J by 3 bases, with 7 bases left in between. The CDR3 has 13 amino acids. Per the germline V gene, CDR1 is LNHNV and CDR2 is YYDKDF (reference sequence). CDR3 bases: TGTGCCACCAGCAGACAGGAGGACTATGGCTACACCTTC. Translating gives CATSRQEDYGYTF.

The V call is TRBV5-5, the J call TRBJ1-2, with 9 bases lining up with TRBD1. The CDR3 spans 14 residues. The J segment lost 5 bases and the V segment lost 0 bases, leaving 2 bases of the junction unmatched. The germline V gene encodes CDR1 SGHKS and CDR2 YYEKEE (reference sequence). DNA for the CDR3: TGTGCCAGCAGCTTGGGACAGGGGGTTTATGGCTACACCTTC. Its translation is CASSLGQGVYGYTF. Together with reference TRBV5-5 and TRBJ1-2, the CDR3 gives the full variable domain: DAGVTQSPTHLIKTRGQQVTLRCSPISGHKSVSWYQQVLGQGPQFIFQYYEKEERGRGNFPDRFSARQFPNYSSELNVNALLLGDSALYLCASSLGQGVYGYTFGSGTRLTVV.

This clonotype occurred many times. The chain recombines TRBV20-1 with TRBJ1-1; D call uncertain. V shed 3 bases and J shed 3 bases, with 17 bases lying between them. Germline-derived CDR1 and CDR2 are DFQATT and SNEGSKA (reference sequence). CDR3 size: 15 residues. The CDR3 bases are TGCAGTGCTAGGCCCTGGACTCAGCGTCACACTGAAGCTTTCTTT. Translating gives CSARPWTQRHTEAFF.

This chain joins TRBV7-9 and TRBJ1-1; 8 nucleotides agree with TRBD1. The CDR3 contains 13 residues. V gave up 5 bases and J gave up 7 bases; unmatched junction bases: 6. The V gene's germline CDR1 is SEHNR and CDR2 FQNEAQ (reference sequence). CDR3 residues: CASSPQDRDEAFF. Here the CDR3 DNA reads TGTGCCAGCAGCCCACAGGACAGGGATGAAGCTTTCTTT.

The V gene is TRBV20-1, the J gene TRBJ1-2; 10 nucleotides line up with TRBD1. The CDR3 is 17 amino acids. CDR1 is DFQATT and CDR2 is SNEGSKA in the germline V gene (reference sequence). V trimming: 1 base; J trimming: 3 bases; junction bases outside the gene matches: 11. Written as DNA, the CDR3 is TGCAGTGCTAGAGGGGACTCAGGGACAGGGGAGCACTATGGCTACACCTTC. The encoded protein is CSARGDSGTGEHYGYTF.

Turning to this clonotype: This may stem from a read error, because a much larger clone lies one nucleotide away. The CDR3 does not close with the conserved phenylalanine or tryptophan, likely indicating a read error. The chain joins TRBV7-8 to TRBJ1-2; tentative D call: TRBD1 (6 bases). Germline CDR1 and CDR2: SGHVS and FQNEAQ. The CDR3 is 14 residues long. Between the trimmed V and J ends, which lost 5 bases and 8 bases, there was a span of 18 bases. Written as DNA, the CDR3 is TGTGCCAGCAGCCGGGGGCGGGGACCTAGGGGCTACACCTCC. Translating it yields CASSRGRGPRGYTS.

J is TRBJ1-1 and V is TRBV9; a weak D match, TRBD1 (5 bases). With 0 bases removed from V and 7 bases from J, the gap between germline ends came to 13 bases. Germline CDR1 is SGDLS and CDR2 is YYNGEE. The CDR3 is 14 amino acids. The CDR3 reads CASSVGSGQDEAFF. CDR3 sequence (DNA): TGTGCCAGCAGCGTAGGATCAGGGCAGGATGAAGCTTTCTTT.